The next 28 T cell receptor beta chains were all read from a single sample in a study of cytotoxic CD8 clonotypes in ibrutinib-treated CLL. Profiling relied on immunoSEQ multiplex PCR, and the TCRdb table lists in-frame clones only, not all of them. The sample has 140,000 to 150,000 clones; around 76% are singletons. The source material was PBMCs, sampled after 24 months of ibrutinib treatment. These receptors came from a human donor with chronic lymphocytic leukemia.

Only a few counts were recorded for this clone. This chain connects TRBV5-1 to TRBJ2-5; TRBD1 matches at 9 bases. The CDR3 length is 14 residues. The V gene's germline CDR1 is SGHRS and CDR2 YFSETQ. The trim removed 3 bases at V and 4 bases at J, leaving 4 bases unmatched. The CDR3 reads CASSWGTGRETQYF. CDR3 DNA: TGCGCCAGCAGCTGGGGGACAGGGCGAGAGACCCAGTACTTC.

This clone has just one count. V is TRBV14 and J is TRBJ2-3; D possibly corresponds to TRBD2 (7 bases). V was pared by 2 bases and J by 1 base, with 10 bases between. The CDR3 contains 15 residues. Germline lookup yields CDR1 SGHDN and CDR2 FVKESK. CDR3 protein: CASSQRGGGTDTQYF. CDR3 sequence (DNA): TGTGCCAGCAGCCAAAGAGGGGGGGGCACAGATACGCAGTATTTT.

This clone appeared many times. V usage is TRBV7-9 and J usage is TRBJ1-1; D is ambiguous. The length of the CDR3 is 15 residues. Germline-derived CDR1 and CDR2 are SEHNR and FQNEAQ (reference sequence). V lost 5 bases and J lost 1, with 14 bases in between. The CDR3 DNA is TGTGCCAGCAGCCCTCCGGTGAAGGGGAACACTGAAGCTTTCTTT. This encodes CASSPPVKGNTEAFF.

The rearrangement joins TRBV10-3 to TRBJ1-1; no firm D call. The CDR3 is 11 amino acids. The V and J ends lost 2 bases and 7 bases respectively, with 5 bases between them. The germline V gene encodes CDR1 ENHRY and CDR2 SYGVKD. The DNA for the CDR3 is TGTGCCATCAGTGAGGGCGGTGAAGCTTTCTTT. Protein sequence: CAISEGGEAFF.

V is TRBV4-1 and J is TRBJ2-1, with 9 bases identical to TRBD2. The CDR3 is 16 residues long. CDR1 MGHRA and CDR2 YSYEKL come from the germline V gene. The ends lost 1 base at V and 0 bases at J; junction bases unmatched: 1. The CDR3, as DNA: TGCGCCAGCAGCCAAGGTAGCGGGAGCTCCTACAATGAGCAGTTCTTC. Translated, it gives CASSQGSGSSYNEQFF.

The CDR3 here is CASSLEGSNQPQHF. CDR3 DNA: TGTGCCAGCAGCTTAGAGGGCAGCAATCAGCCCCAGCATTTT. V is TRBV11-3 and J is TRBJ1-5; D not resolved. The V end lost 0 bases, the J end lost 1 base, and 4 bases lay between the germline ends. The CDR3 is made up of 14 amino acids. In germline, CDR1 is SGHNT, CDR2 YENEEA.

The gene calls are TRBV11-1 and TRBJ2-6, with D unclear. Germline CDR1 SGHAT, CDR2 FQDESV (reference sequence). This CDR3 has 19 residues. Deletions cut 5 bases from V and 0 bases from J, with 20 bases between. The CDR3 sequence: CASSQRPATALSGANVLTF. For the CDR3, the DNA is TGTGCCAGCAGCCAAAGACCCGCCACAGCGCTCTCTGGGGCCAACGTCCTGACTTTC.

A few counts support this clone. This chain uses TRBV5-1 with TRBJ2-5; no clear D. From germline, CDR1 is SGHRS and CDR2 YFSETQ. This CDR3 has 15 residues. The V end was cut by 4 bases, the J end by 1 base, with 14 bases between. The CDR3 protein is CASSPGPRTQETQYF. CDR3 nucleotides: TGCGCCAGCAGCCCCGGGCCACGCACCCAAGAGACCCAGTACTTC.

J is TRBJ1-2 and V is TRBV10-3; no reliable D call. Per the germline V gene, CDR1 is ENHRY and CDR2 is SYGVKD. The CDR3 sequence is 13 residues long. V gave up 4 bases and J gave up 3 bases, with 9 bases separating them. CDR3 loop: CAISAGEDYGYTF. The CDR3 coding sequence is TGTGCCATCAGTGCGGGTGAGGACTATGGCTACACCTTC.

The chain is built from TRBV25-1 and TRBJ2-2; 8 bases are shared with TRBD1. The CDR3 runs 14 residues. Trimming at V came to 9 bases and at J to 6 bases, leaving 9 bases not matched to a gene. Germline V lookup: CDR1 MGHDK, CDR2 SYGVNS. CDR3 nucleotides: TGTGCCAGTGCTGACAGGGGTCCCCCCGGGGAGCTGTTTTTT. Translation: CASADRGPPGELFF.

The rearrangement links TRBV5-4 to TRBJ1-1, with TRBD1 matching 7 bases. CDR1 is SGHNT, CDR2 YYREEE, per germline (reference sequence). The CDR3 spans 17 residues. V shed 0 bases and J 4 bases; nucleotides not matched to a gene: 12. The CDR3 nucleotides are TGTGCCAGCAGCTTGGGTGCTTCGAGGGGGCCGATCACTGAAGCTTTCTTT. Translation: CASSLGASRGPITEAFF.

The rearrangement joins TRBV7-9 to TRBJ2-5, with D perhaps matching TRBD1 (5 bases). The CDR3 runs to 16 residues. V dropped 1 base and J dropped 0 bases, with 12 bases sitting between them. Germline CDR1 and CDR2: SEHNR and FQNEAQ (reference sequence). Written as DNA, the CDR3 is TGTGCCAGCAGCTTAGGTAGACAGAGTTACCAAGAGACCCAGTACTTC. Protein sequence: CASSLGRQSYQETQYF.

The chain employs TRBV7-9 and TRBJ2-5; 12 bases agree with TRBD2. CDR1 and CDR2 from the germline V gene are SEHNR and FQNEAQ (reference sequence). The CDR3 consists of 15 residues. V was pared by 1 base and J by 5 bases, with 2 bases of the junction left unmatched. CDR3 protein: CASSLVLAGGETQYF. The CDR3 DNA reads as TGTGCCAGCAGCTTAGTTCTAGCGGGAGGGGAGACCCAGTACTTC.

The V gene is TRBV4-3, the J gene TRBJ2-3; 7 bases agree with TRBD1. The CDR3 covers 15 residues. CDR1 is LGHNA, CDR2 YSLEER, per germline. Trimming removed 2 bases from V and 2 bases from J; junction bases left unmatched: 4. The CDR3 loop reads CASSQQGGNTDTQYF. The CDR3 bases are TGCGCCAGCAGCCAACAAGGGGGCAACACAGATACGCAGTATTTT.

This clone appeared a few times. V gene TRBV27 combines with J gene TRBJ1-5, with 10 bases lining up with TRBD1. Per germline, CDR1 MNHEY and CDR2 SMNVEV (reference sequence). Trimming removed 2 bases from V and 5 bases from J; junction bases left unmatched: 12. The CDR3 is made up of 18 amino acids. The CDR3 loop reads CASSLPRQGAGSHQPQHF. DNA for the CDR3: TGTGCCAGCAGTTTACCACGACAGGGGGCGGGGTCCCATCAGCCCCAGCATTTT.

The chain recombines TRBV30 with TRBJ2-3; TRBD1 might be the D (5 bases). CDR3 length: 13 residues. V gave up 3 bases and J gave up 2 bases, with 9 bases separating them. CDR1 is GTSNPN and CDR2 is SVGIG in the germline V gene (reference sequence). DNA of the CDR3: TGTGCCTGGAGACAGGTACCCACAGATACGCAGTATTTT. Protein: CAWRQVPTDTQYF.

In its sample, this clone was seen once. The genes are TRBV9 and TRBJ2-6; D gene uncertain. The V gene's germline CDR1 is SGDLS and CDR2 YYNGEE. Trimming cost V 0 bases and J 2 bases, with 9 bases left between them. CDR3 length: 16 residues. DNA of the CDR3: TGTGCCAGCAGCGTAGCCCAGGTTCCTGGGGCCAACGTCCTGACTTTC. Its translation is CASSVAQVPGANVLTF.

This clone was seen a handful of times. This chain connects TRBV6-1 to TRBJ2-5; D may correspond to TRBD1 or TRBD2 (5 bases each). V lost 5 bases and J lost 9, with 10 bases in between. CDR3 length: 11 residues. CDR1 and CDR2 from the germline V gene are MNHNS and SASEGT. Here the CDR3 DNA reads TGTGCCAGCAGTTCCGGGACGCCCCAGTACTTC. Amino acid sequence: CASSSGTPQYF.

As DNA, the CDR3 is TGCGCCAGCAGCTTTATGGGACAAAGACAAGAGACCCAGTACTTC. Translating it yields CASSFMGQRQETQYF. The rearrangement uses TRBV5-1 and TRBJ2-5; a possible D gene is TRBD1 (6 bases). V lost 2 bases to trimming and J lost 2 bases, with 13 bases between them. CDR3 size: 15 residues. Germline V gene sequence: CDR1 SGHRS, CDR2 YFSETQ.

In DNA form, the CDR3 reads TGTGCCAGCAGCTTCGCCCCCGCGGGATACGAGCAGTACTTC. It yields the protein CASSFAPAGYEQYF. V usage is TRBV13 and J usage is TRBJ2-7; the D gene is possibly TRBD2 (6 bases). The length of the CDR3 is 14 residues. Germline V gene lookup returns CDR1 PRHDT and CDR2 FYEKMQ (reference sequence). Trimming stripped 3 bases from V and 4 bases from J, with 13 bases between. The full variable domain, in which reference TRBV13 and TRBJ2-7 provide the parts outside the CDR3, is AAGVIQSPRHLIKEKRETATLKCYPIPRHDTVYWYQQGPGQDPQFLISFYEKMQSDKGSIPDRFSAQQFSDYHSELNMSSLELGDSALYFCASSFAPAGYEQYFGPGTRLTVT.

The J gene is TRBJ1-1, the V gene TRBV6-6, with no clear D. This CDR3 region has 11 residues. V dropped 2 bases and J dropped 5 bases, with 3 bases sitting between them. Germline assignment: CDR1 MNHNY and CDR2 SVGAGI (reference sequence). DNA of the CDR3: TGTGCCAGCAGTTACAAGACTGAAGCTTTCTTT. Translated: CASSYKTEAFF.

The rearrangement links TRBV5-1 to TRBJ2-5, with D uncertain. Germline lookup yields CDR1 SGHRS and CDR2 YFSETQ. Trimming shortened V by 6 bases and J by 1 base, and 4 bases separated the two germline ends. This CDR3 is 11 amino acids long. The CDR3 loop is CASMRQETQYF. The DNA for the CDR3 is TGCGCCAGCATGCGCCAAGAGACCCAGTACTTC. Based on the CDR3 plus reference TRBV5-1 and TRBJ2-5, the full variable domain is KAGVTQTPRYLIKTRGQQVTLSCSPISGHRSVSWYQQTPGQGLQFLFEYFSETQRNKGNFPGRFSGRQFSNSRSEMNVSTLELGDSALYLCASMRQETQYFGPGTRLLVL.

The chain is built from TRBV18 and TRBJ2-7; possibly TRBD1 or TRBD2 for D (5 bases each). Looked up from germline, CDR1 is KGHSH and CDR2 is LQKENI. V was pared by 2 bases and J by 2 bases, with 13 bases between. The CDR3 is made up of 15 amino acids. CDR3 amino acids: CASSPGTEPTYEQYF. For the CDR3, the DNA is TGTGCCAGCTCACCAGGGACCGAGCCGACCTACGAGCAGTACTTC.

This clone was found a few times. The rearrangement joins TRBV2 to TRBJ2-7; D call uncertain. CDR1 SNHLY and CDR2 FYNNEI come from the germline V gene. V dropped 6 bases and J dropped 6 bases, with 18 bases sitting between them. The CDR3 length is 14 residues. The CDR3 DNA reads TGTGCCAGCAGAGGACCGACCGCATTTGGCGAGCAGTACTTC. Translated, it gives CASRGPTAFGEQYF.

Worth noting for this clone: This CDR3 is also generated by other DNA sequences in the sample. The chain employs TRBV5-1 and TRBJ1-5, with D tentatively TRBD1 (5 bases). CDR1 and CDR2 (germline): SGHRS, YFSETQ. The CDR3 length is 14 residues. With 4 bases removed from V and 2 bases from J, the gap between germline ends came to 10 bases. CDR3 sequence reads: CASSPRGGNQPQHF. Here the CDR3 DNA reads TGCGCCAGCAGCCCCCGGGGGGGCAATCAGCCCCAGCATTTT.

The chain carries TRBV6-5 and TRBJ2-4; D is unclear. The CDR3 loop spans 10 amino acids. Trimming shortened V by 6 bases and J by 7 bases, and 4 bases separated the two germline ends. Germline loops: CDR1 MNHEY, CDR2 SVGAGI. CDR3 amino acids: CASSQNIQYF. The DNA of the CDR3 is TGTGCCAGCAGCCAGAACATTCAGTACTTC.

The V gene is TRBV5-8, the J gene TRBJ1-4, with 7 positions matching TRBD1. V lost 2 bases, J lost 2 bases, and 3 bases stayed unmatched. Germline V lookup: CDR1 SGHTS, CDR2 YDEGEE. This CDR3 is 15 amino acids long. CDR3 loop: CASSLQGRTNEKLFF. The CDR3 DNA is TGTGCCAGCAGCTTACAGGGGCGGACTAATGAAAAACTGTTTTTT.

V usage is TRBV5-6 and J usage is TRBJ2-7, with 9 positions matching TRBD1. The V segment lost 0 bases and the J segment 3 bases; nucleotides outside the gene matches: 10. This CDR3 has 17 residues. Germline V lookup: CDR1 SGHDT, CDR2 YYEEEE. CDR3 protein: CASSLGGTGSSFYEQYF. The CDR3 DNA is TGTGCCAGCAGCTTGGGGGGGACAGGGAGTTCCTTCTACGAGCAGTACTTC. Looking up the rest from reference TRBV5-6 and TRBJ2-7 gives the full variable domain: DAGVTQSPTHLIKTRGQQVTLRCSPKSGHDTVSWYQQALGQGPQFIFQYYEEEERQRGNFPDRFSGHQFPNYSSELNVNALLLGDSALYLCASSLGGTGSSFYEQYFGPGTRLTVT.